The rows below give T cell receptor beta chains drawn from one sample of a study of T cells in localized non-small cell lung cancer. TCRdb's copy holds only in-frame clones and misses some; the assay was immunoSEQ multiplex PCR. The sample includes 50,000 or so clones, about 78% of them seen just once. The sample consisted of PBMCs, taken before any cancer treatment. These TCRs come from a woman aged 35-75 years with stage II lung adenocarcinoma. Each CDR3 is given with its conserved first and last residue. Each record gives: V gene, J gene, D gene, clone size, CDR3 DNA, CDR3 protein. The D gene is left open where the match is weak. Size tells how often a clone was seen (once, few, many) or the class of an expanded clone, and some rows leave it out.

TRBV10-3,TRBJ1-5,NA,NA,TGTGCCATCAGTGAGTCGAATCCAGGGGCTGGACAGCCCCAGCATTTT,CAISESNPGAGQPQHF
TRBV9,TRBJ1-2,NA,NA,TGTGCCAGCAGCGTGGGGGGAGGTTCGTATGGCTACACCTTC,CASSVGGGSYGYTF
TRBV2,TRBJ2-7,NA,NA,TGTGCCAGCAGAACTCCATGGGGCGCGGGGCTTGAGCAGTACTTC,CASRTPWGAGLEQYF
TRBV6-1,TRBJ1-5,NA,once,TGTGCCAGCATTCCGCGGGGGAATCAGCCCCAGCATTTT,CASIPRGNQPQHF
TRBV7-2,TRBJ2-3,TRBD2,NA,TGTGCCAGCAGCTTAGGACTAGCGGGGGTCTATACGCAGTATTTT,CASSLGLAGVYTQYF
TRBV19,TRBJ1-5,NA,NA,TGTGCCAGTAGTAATGAAGGAGGGGGTCGGCCCCAGCATTTT,CASSNEGGGRPQHF
TRBV5-5,TRBJ1-4,NA,NA,TGTGCCAGCAGCTTGATGTGGTGGGGTGAAAAACTGTTTTTT,CASSLMWWGEKLFF
TRBV5-1,TRBJ2-1,TRBD2,NA,TGCGCCAGCAGCTTGGTGCGGGGGTCCTACAATGAGCAGTTCTTC,CASSLVRGSYNEQFF
TRBV30,TRBJ1-2,NA,NA,TGTGCCTGGAGTTGGGGAGGGGAGGAGGGCTACACCTTC,CAWSWGGEEGYTF
TRBV25-1,TRBJ2-7,NA,NA,TGTGCCAGCAGTGAAGAGGGGCAAAAGGATATCTCCTACGAGCAGTACTTC,CASSEEGQKDISYEQYF
TRBV28,TRBJ1-1,NA,few,TGTGCCAGCAGTTTAGGGCAGAACACTGAAGCTTTCTTT,CASSLGQNTEAFF
TRBV28,TRBJ1-5,TRBD1,NA,TGTGCCAGCAGAAGAACGTCCAGGACAGGGCCAATTGGCAATCAGCCCCAGCATTTT,CASRRTSRTGPIGNQPQHF
TRBV7-2,TRBJ2-6,NA,NA,TGTGCCAGCAGGCACCCAGGCAGAGCTAATCTCTCTGGGGCCAACGTCCTGACTTTC,CASRHPGRANLSGANVLTF
TRBV5-1,TRBJ2-5,NA,NA,TGCGCCAGCAGCGGGACTTCACAAGAGACCCAGTACTTC,CASSGTSQETQYF
TRBV7-3,TRBJ2-3,NA,NA,TGTGCCAGCAGCTTAAATTACCAAACAGATACGCAGTATTTT,CASSLNYQTDTQYF
TRBV11-3,TRBJ2-2,NA,NA,TGTGCCAGCAGCCCCCCAGACAGACCCACCGGGGAGCTGTTTTTT,CASSPPDRPTGELFF
TRBV18,TRBJ1-1,NA,NA,TGTGCCAGCTCCGAGGGGGTCCCTGAAGCTTTCTTT,CASSEGVPEAFF
TRBV9,TRBJ2-5,TRBD1,NA,TGTGCCAGCAGCCCCCGGGACAGGCTCTCTGAGACCCAGTACTTC,CASSPRDRLSETQYF
TRBV7-9,TRBJ1-5,NA,NA,TGTGCCAGCAGCCTCAGGGGTGGGGGCAATCAGCCCCAGCATTTT,CASSLRGGGNQPQHF
TRBV2,TRBJ1-5,TRBD1,NA,TGTGCCAGCAGTCCGGGACAGAGAACGCCCCAGCATTTT,CASSPGQRTPQHF
TRBV6-4,TRBJ2-2,NA,NA,TGTGCCAGCAGTCTCAGCAACACCGGGGAGCTGTTTTTT,CASSLSNTGELFF
TRBV5-1,TRBJ1-6,NA,NA,TGCGCCAGTGCGGGCGGAATCTATAATTCACCCCTCCACTTT,CASAGGIYNSPLHF
TRBV5-4,TRBJ2-1,TRBD1,once,TGTGCCAGCAGTTTTCTTGACAGGGCAGATGAGCAGTTCTTC,CASSFLDRADEQFF
TRBV2,TRBJ2-1,TRBD2,NA,TGTGCCAGCAGGACCGCGGGGGGGAACAATGAGCAGTTCTTC,CASRTAGGNNEQFF
TRBV4-3,TRBJ2-3,NA,NA,TGCGCCAGCAGCCAAGGGTCAGGTGAAATAGATACGCAGTATTTT,CASSQGSGEIDTQYF
TRBV21-1,TRBJ2-3,NA,NA,TGTGCCAGCAGCAAAGTGAAGCGGGGAGACCCCTTAGATACGCAGTATTTT,CASSKVKRGDPLDTQYF
TRBV6-5,TRBJ1-4,NA,NA,TGTGCCAGTCGAGTGGGGGAAAAACTGTTTTTT,CASRVGEKLFF
TRBV5-1,TRBJ2-5,NA,NA,TGCGCCAGCAGCCAACAAGAGACCCAGTACTTC,CASSQQETQYF
TRBV29-1,TRBJ1-3,TRBD1,NA,TGCAGCGTTGGGGGGACAGGGTCTGGAAACACCATATATTTT,CSVGGTGSGNTIYF
TRBV2,TRBJ1-1,NA,NA,TGTGCCAGCAGTGGGGACGGGGGCAGGTGGAAAGCTTTCTTT,CASSGDGGRWKAFF
TRBV6-5,TRBJ2-2,NA,NA,TGTGCCAGCAAATTAGGATGGCACACCGGGGAGCTGTTTTTT,CASKLGWHTGELFF
TRBV28,TRBJ1-5,NA,NA,TGTGCCAGCAGTTTACGGGCGGGCGGGAATCAGCCCCAGCATTTT,CASSLRAGGNQPQHF
TRBV7-7,TRBJ2-1,NA,NA,TGTGCTAGCAGCGCCGGGACTTTGTCCTACAATGAGCAGTTCTTC,CASSAGTLSYNEQFF
TRBV11-2,TRBJ2-3,NA,NA,TGTGCCAGCAGCTTAGGCAGGGGAAGAAGCGGAAAGGCAGATACGCAGTATTTT,CASSLGRGRSGKADTQYF
TRBV27,TRBJ1-6,TRBD1,NA,TGTGCCAGCAGACAGGGGCAAGGGTCACCCCTCCACTTT,CASRQGQGSPLHF
TRBV5-1,TRBJ1-2,TRBD1,NA,TGCGCCAGCAGCTTGGTATCGCAGGGGGGGATTATGACCTTC,CASSLVSQGGIMTF
TRBV4-2,TRBJ1-6,TRBD1,NA,TGTGCCAGCAGCCAAGAACGGGGACAGTTTAATTCACCCCTCCACTTT,CASSQERGQFNSPLHF
TRBV6-6,TRBJ1-5,NA,NA,TGTGCCAGCAGTTACTATGGGGATCAGCCCCAGCATTTT,CASSYYGDQPQHF
TRBV19,TRBJ1-5,NA,NA,TGTGCCAGTAGTATTCTGGCGGATCAGCCCCAGCATTTT,CASSILADQPQHF
TRBV7-2,TRBJ2-5,TRBD1,NA,TGTGCCAGCAGCTTAGCCTTTAACAGGGGTGAGACCCAGTACTTC,CASSLAFNRGETQYF
TRBV7-9,TRBJ1-4,NA,NA,TGTGCCAGCAGCCCGGGACGGAATGAAAAACTGTTTTTT,CASSPGRNEKLFF
TRBV5-1,TRBJ1-5,NA,NA,TGCGCCAGCAGCCAAATAGCAGACGGGAGCAATCAGCCCCAGCATTTT,CASSQIADGSNQPQHF
TRBV7-9,TRBJ1-4,NA,NA,TGTGCCAGCAGCGCCGGACAGAAAAATGAAAAACTGTTTTTT,CASSAGQKNEKLFF
TRBV7-9,TRBJ2-1,NA,NA,TGTGCCAGCAGCTCTCAGGGTTACAATGAGCAGTTCTTC,CASSSQGYNEQFF
TRBV6-1,TRBJ2-2,NA,NA,TGTGCCAGCAGGGGCAGCCTAAACACCGGGGAGCTGTTTTTT,CASRGSLNTGELFF
TRBV4-1,TRBJ2-5,NA,NA,TGCGCCAGCAGCCAAGTATTTCCGAACATAGACATCCAAGAGACCCAGTACTTC,CASSQVFPNIDIQETQYF